The source of this T cell receptor (beta chain) is a study of blood T cell repertoires in COVID-19. Study background: Specimens from acute and convalescent COVID-19 originated in the United States, Italy and Spain. Sample material is recorded as cDNA or gDNA derived from T cells, B-cell-depleted T cells, or PBMCs.

Germline V CDR1 and CDR2: SGHDN, FVKESK. The CDR3 covers 15 residues. V gave up 2 bases and J gave up 0 bases, with 8 bases separating them. In the original analysis: The assay estimated nucleated cells by amplifying reference gene primers. The protocol was immunoSEQ multiplex PCR, while the TCRdb copy is restricted to in-frame clones and leaves out a portion. That table furnishes V, J and clone size, whereas the DNA furnished D and trimming. The sample shows about 98,000 clones, roughly 80% of them seen only once. This receptor was identified in a man between 65 and 85 years old with active or convalescent COVID-19. Sample: peripheral blood. The chain carries TRBV14 and TRBJ1-3; D is uncertain. The CDR3 region is CASSQSLFSGNTIYF. The CDR3 nucleotides are TGTGCCAGCAGCCAATCCCTGTTCTCTGGAAACACCATATATTTT.